Each of the 24 T cell receptor beta chains below was sequenced from the same sample in a study of blood T cell repertoires in COVID-19 (dated by TCRdb to about 2020). Library construction relied on the immunoSEQ multiplex PCR assay. This immuneACCESS table, as held by TCRdb, lists in-frame sequences with V and J called but not all clones. Of the missing ones, under half trace to an unresolved V gene in checked studies; the others have no known cause. This sample lists 150,000 to 200,000 clones; around 76% were detected once. About a sixth of the sample is taken by the ten largest. Sequenced material: PBMCs or T cells enriched from blood (not recorded which). These receptor sequences come from a woman aged 50 to 60 with acute COVID-19.

The chain uses TRBV28 and TRBJ2-4; D perhaps matches TRBD1 (6 bases). This CDR3 spans 13 amino acids. Germline-derived CDR1 and CDR2 are MDHEN and SYDVKM. V was pared by 6 bases and J by 11 bases, with 17 bases between. CDR3: CASRTEDSLVQYF. The CDR3 nucleotides are TGTGCCAGCAGGACCGAGGACAGTTTAGTTCAGTACTTC. Complete variable domain (other parts from reference TRBV28 and TRBJ2-4): DVKVTQSSRYLVKRTGEKVFLECVQDMDHENMFWYRQDPGLGLRLIYFSYDVKMKEKGDIPEGYSVSREKKERFSLILESASTNQTSMYLCASRTEDSLVQYFGAGTRLSVL.

This clone is a singleton in its sample. The chain joins TRBV7-8 to TRBJ2-7, with a tentative D call TRBD1 (5 bases). Trimming left V 0 bases short and J 4 bases short, with 13 bases between. In germline, CDR1 is SGHVS, CDR2 FQNEAQ. This CDR3 has 15 residues. CDR3 nucleotide sequence: TGTGCCAGCAGCTTAGCGCAGCCAGGGCTTTACGAGCAGTACGTC. This sequence encodes CASSLAQPGLYEQYV.

J is TRBJ1-1 and V is TRBV27; D is uncertain. Germline CDR1 reads MNHEY; CDR2 reads SMNVEV (reference sequence). This CDR3 comprises 13 residues. The ends were cut back, 6 bases at V and 1 base at J, with 9 bases in the middle. The CDR3 loop reads CASRYNRNTEAFF. DNA of the CDR3: TGTGCCAGCAGATATAACAGGAACACTGAAGCTTTCTTT.

This clone was detected only once. Other DNA sequences from this sample encode an identical CDR3 as well. This rearrangement joins TRBV7-2 to TRBJ1-2, with TRBD1 identical over 7 bases. The CDR3 contains 15 residues. The V segment lost 4 bases and the J segment 0 bases; nucleotides outside the gene matches: 5. Germline loops: CDR1 SGHTA, CDR2 FQGNSA. CDR3 residues: CASSSPDRANYGYTF. DNA for the CDR3: TGTGCCAGCAGCTCCCCTGACAGGGCTAACTATGGCTACACCTTC. Combining the CDR3 with reference TRBV7-2 and TRBJ1-2 gives the whole variable domain GAGVSQSPSNKVTEKGKDVELRCDPISGHTALYWYRQSLGQGLEFLIYFQGNSAPDKSGLPSDRFSAERTGGSVSTLTIQRTQQEDSAVYLCASSSPDRANYGYTFGSGTRLTVV.

A few counts support this clone. The chain is built from TRBV6-4 and TRBJ2-1; D remains unclear. Germline assignment: CDR1 MRHNA and CDR2 SNTAGT. This CDR3 is 13 amino acids long. The ends were cut back, 0 bases at V and 7 bases at J, with 7 bases in the middle. CDR3 loop: CASSDSDKNEQFF. CDR3 in DNA: TGTGCCAGCAGTGACTCCGACAAAAATGAGCAGTTCTTC.

This clone appeared a single time. The V and J genes are TRBV5-6 and TRBJ2-7, with 8 positions matching TRBD1. Germline V gives CDR1 SGHDT, CDR2 YYEEEE. J lost 2 bases, V lost 4 bases, and 5 bases had no gene match. This CDR3 region has 14 residues. The CDR3 nucleotides are TGTGCCAGCAGCCTGGTGGACAGGGCCTACGAGCAGTACGTC. Its protein is CASSLVDRAYEQYV.

The chain recombines TRBV23-1 with TRBJ1-2; 10 positions match TRBD1. TRBV23-1 is sorted into the ORF group, with uncertain function. J lost 4 bases, V lost 0 bases, and 8 bases had no gene match. The CDR3 runs to 17 residues. The CDR3 protein is CASSQSGTGVFIYGYTF. CDR3 nucleotides: TGCGCCAGCAGTCAATCGGGGACAGGGGTATTTATCTATGGCTACACCTTC.

The chain employs TRBV2 and TRBJ1-5, with 7 bases identical to TRBD1. Germline values: CDR1 SNHLY, CDR2 FYNNEI. J gave up 6 bases and V 6 bases, and 11 bases lay outside the gene matches. This CDR3 has 15 residues. The CDR3 coding sequence is TGTGCCAGCAGAGCAAACAGGGGAAGAGGTCAGCCCCAGCATTTT. This codes for CASRANRGRGQPQHF.

The rearrangement joins TRBV10-2 to TRBJ1-3; tentative D call: TRBD1 (5 bases). Germline CDR1 reads WSHSY; CDR2 reads SAAADI. CDR3 length: 13 residues. With 7 bases removed from V and 3 bases from J, the gap between germline ends came to 10 bases. The CDR3 nucleotides read TGCGCCAGCACAGGGTACATTGGAAACACCATATATTTT. Translation gives CASTGYIGNTIYF.

The chain combines TRBV19 with TRBJ1-2; 8 bases map to TRBD1. This CDR3 region has 17 residues. The trim removed 3 bases at V and 4 bases at J, leaving 13 bases unmatched. Germline V lookup: CDR1 LNHDA, CDR2 SQIVND (reference sequence). The CDR3 nucleotides read TGTGCCAGTAGTATCCGTTCGTCAGGGGGCACGGTCTATGGCTACACCTTC. This translates into CASSIRSSGGTVYGYTF.

The chain joins TRBV9 to TRBJ2-1; 9 nucleotides align to TRBD1. Germline values: CDR1 SGDLS, CDR2 YYNGEE. The ends lost 5 bases at V and 9 bases at J; junction bases unmatched: 12. CDR3 size: 15 residues. The CDR3 loop is CASRDRTGAEGEQFF. The DNA for the CDR3 is TGTGCCAGCAGGGACCGGACAGGGGCCGAAGGTGAGCAGTTCTTC.

V and J are TRBV28 and TRBJ2-7, with TRBD2 matching 8 bases. The CDR3 has 19 residues. Trimming at V came to 4 bases and at J to 2 bases, leaving 19 bases not matched to a gene. Germline CDR1 MDHEN, CDR2 SYDVKM. The CDR3 loop is CASSSASSSSGGWPYEQYV. In nucleotides, the CDR3 is TGTGCCAGCAGTTCAGCCTCAAGCTCAAGCGGGGGATGGCCCTACGAGCAGTACGTC.

The chain couples TRBV5-4 to TRBJ1-2, with TRBD1 matching over 9 bases. CDR1 is SGHNT, CDR2 YYREEE, per germline (reference sequence). After removal of 4 bases from V and 4 bases from J, the junction contained 14 bases not matched to a gene. The CDR3 has 17 amino acids. The CDR3 spells CASSHQYPGQGRYGYTF. DNA for the CDR3: TGTGCCAGCAGCCATCAATACCCGGGACAGGGTCGCTATGGCTACACCTTC.

This clone was seen just once. The chain has TRBV20-1 and TRBJ2-2; 7 bases line up with TRBD1. The CDR3 runs to 16 residues. The V gene end was trimmed by 3 bases and the J gene end by 3 bases; junction bases not matched to a gene: 10. The germline CDR1 and CDR2 sequences are DFQATT and SNEGSKA (reference sequence). The CDR3 protein is CSASRGGREYTGELFF. The CDR3 nucleotides read TGCAGTGCTAGTCGAGGGGGCAGGGAGTACACCGGGGAGCTGTTTTTT.

The rearrangement joins TRBV9 to TRBJ2-3, with TRBD2 matching 7 bases. Looked up from germline, CDR1 is SGDLS and CDR2 is YYNGEE. V was clipped by 0 bases and J by 4 bases; unmatched bases: 11. The CDR3 length is 17 residues. The CDR3 DNA reads as TGTGCCAGCAGCGTAGGCCCCGGGCGGGGGAAGGCAGATACGCAGTATTTT. Its protein is CASSVGPGRGKADTQYF.

This rearrangement joins TRBV5-3 to TRBJ2-1, with TRBD2 matching 11 bases. TRBV5-3 is an open reading frame, and its role is uncertain. The V segment lost 0 bases and the J segment 8 bases; nucleotides outside the gene matches: 4. This CDR3 is 15 amino acids long. CDR3 sequence: CARSLGLAGLDEQFF. CDR3 bases: TGTGCCAGAAGCTTGGGACTAGCGGGGCTCGATGAGCAGTTCTTC.

This chain joins TRBV28 and TRBJ1-2, with 7 bases aligning to TRBD1. Trimming took 4 bases from V and 3 from J; bases not matched to a gene: 5. Germline lookup yields CDR1 MDHEN and CDR2 SYDVKM. The CDR3 has 14 residues. CDR3 bases: TGTGCCAGCAGTTCCCCGGGACAGCACTATGGCTACACCTTC. Protein product: CASSSPGQHYGYTF.

This clone came up a few times. This chain joins TRBV21-1 and TRBJ2-7; the D call TRBD1 from the table was never checked on the DNA. TRBV21-1 is a listed pseudogene. This CDR3 has 17 residues. CDR3 in DNA: TGTGCCAGCAGCAAAAGGCCCCGGGACAGGGATCTCCACGAGCAGTACGTC. This translates into CASSKRPRDRDLHEQYV.

The gene calls are TRBV27 and TRBJ1-3; D gene uncertain. The V end was cut by 4 bases, the J end by 0 bases, with 7 bases between. Germline CDR1 MNHEY, CDR2 SMNVEV (reference sequence). CDR3 length equals 14 residues. The CDR3: CASSSFSSGNTIYF. In DNA, the CDR3 is TGTGCCAGCAGTTCTTTTAGCTCTGGAAACACCATATATTTT.

This clone was detected only a few times. V is TRBV3-1 (or the pseudogene TRBV3-2) and J is TRBJ2-1; 8 nucleotides line up with TRBD2. The V gene's germline CDR1 is LGHDT and CDR2 YNNKEL (reference sequence). The CDR3 length is 15 residues. The ends lost 4 bases at V and 7 bases at J; junction bases unmatched: 9. The CDR3 is CASSPAGGGTNEQFF. Here the CDR3 DNA reads TGTGCCAGCAGCCCCGCCGGGGGGGGAACTAATGAGCAGTTCTTC.

V and J are TRBV5-6 and TRBJ2-5, with TRBD1 matching over 7 bases. Germline V lookup: CDR1 SGHDT, CDR2 YYEEEE. With 2 bases clipped from V and 5 bases from J, the junction kept 3 bases outside the gene matches. CDR3 length: 13 amino acids. The CDR3 sequence: CASSLPGGETQYF. The CDR3 bases are TGTGCCAGCAGCTTACCAGGGGGTGAGACCCAGTACTTC.

The genes are TRBV6-5 and TRBJ1-6; no definite D call. V was clipped by 8 bases and J by 0 bases, with 11 bases between them. Germline-derived CDR1 and CDR2 are MNHEY and SVGAGI. The CDR3 length is 15 residues. The CDR3 DNA sequence: TGTGCCAGCTGTTTTTGGAGCTCCTATAATTCACCCCTCCACTTT. Protein: CASCFWSSYNSPLHF.

This chain joins TRBV24-1 and TRBJ1-5, with a tentative D call TRBD1 (5 bases). Germline loops: CDR1 KGHDR, CDR2 SFDVKD. The V end was cut by 5 bases, the J end by 7 bases, with 17 bases between. The CDR3 is made up of 15 amino acids. The CDR3 sequence is CATSAAGPFSQPQHF. In DNA form, the CDR3 reads TGTGCCACCAGTGCCGCGGGGCCGTTTTCCCAGCCCCAGCATTTT.

Many counts were recorded for this clone. This sequence joins TRBV7-2 and TRBJ1-5; no clear D. Germline V gene lookup returns CDR1 SGHTA and CDR2 FQGNSA. CDR3 length: 15 amino acids. Between the trimmed V and J ends, which lost 2 bases and 3 bases, there was a span of 11 bases. The CDR3 spells CASSLTPGSNQPQHF. CDR3 DNA: TGTGCCAGCAGCTTAACCCCAGGATCCAATCAGCCCCAGCATTTT. Full variable domain (outside the CDR3, taken from reference TRBV7-2 and TRBJ1-5): GAGVSQSPSNKVTEKGKDVELRCDPISGHTALYWYRQSLGQGLEFLIYFQGNSAPDKSGLPSDRFSAERTGGSVSTLTIQRTQQEDSAVYLCASSLTPGSNQPQHFGDGTRLSIL.